This record covers a single TCR beta chain. Its antigen is not known. This sample is part of a study of cytomegalovirus exposure and HLA in healthy donors. General study findings and limits: A later analysis found common viral pathogens apparently linked to several of the most significant clusters. It was reported in a later analysis that an Asian-associated ancestry cluster showed fewer N-insertions than the roughly 710-donor mean. Confirmation was obtained in vitro that a few CMV-associated chains are specific for CMV antigens.

The CDR3 is made up of 17 amino acids. Germline CDR1 MNHNS, CDR2 SASEGT. The ends lost 4 bases at V and 2 bases at J; junction bases unmatched: 8. PCR was performed using 60 Vbeta and 13 Jbeta primers. Data came from immunoSEQ multiplex PCR; TCRdb stores just in-frame clones and leaves some out. The sample lists roughly 180,000 clones, roughly four fifths seen once, with roughly 2% in the top ten. This chain links TRBV6-1 with TRBJ2-3, with TRBD2 matching over 11 bases. This clonotype was sampled from a woman between 18 and 29 years old in good health and CMV-seropositive. The sequencing input was PBMCs. CDR3 bases: TGTGCCAGCAGTGCTATGATAGCGGGGGGGCCCACAGATACGCAGTATTTT. Protein: CASSAMIAGGPTDTQYF.